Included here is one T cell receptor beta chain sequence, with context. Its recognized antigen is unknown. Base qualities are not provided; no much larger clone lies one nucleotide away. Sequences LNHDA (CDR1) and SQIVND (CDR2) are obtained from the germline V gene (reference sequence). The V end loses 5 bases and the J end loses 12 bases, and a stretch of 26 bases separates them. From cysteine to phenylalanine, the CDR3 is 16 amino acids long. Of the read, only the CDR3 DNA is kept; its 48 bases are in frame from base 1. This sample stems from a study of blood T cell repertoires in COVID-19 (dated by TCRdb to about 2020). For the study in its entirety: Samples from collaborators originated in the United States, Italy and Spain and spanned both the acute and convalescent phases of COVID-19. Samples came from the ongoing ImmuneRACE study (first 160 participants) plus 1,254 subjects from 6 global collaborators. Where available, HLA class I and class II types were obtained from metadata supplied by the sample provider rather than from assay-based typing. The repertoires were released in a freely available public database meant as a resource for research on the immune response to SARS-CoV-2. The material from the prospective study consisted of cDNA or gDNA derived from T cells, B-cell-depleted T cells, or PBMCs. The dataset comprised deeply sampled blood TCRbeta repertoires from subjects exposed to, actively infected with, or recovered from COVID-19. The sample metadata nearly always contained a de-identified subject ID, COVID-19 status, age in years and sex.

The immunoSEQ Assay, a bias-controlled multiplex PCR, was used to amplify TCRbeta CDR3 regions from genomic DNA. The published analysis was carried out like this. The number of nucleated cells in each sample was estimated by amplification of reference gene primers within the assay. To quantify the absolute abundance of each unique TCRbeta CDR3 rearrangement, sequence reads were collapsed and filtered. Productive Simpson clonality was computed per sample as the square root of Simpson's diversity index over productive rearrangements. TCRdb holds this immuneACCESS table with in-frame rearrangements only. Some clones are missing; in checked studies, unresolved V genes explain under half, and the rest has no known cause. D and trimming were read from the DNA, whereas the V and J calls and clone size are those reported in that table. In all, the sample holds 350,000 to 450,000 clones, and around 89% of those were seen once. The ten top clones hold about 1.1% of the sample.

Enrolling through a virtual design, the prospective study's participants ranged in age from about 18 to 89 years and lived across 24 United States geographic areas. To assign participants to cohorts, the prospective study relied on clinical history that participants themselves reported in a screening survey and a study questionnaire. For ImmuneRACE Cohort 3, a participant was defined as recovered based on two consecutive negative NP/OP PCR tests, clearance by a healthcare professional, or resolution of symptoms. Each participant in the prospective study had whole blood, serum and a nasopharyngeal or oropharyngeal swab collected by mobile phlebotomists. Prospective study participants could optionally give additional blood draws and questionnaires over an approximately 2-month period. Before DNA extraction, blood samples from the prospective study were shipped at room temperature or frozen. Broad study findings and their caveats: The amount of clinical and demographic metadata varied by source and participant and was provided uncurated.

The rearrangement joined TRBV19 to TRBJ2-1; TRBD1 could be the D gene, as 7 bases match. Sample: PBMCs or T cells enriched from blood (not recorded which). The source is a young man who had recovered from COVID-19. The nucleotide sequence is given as TGTGCCAGTAGTGAATATCAGGGGGGCTTTCAGACCGGGCAGTTCTTC. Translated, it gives CASSEYQGGFQTGQFF.